This TCR beta chain was recovered during a study of shared clonotypes between healthy human individuals. The CDR3 extends over 18 amino acids. V lost 0 bases, J lost 6 bases, and 20 bases lay in between. The germline V gene encodes CDR1 LGHNA and CDR2 YNFKEQ. Terminally differentiated effector memory CD45RA+ cells were left out of the naive CD8 fraction, which was CD45RO-negative and positively selected for CCR7. Comments on this clone: Its antigen is currently unknown.

Notes on the study in general: Larger estimated richness was generally recorded for naive subsets relative to memory subsets.

The test was conducted at deep level. In the authors' methods: With immunoSEQ giving junction-only sequences and no quality scores, filtering differed. Profiling relied on immunoSEQ multiplex PCR, and the TCRdb table lists in-frame clones only, not all of them. The V and J calls and clone size come from that table; D and trimming were worked out from the DNA. The sample has some 2 million clones, about 95% seen once. This clonotype was obtained from a man between 18 and 35 years old in good health. The chain combines TRBV4-2 with TRBJ2-2; possible D gene TRBD2, 6 bases. The material sequenced was naive CD8+ T cells sorted from blood. The CDR3 sequence: CASSQEGPWGEGAGELFF. The CDR3 DNA follows: TGTGCCAGCAGCCAAGAGGGGCCGTGGGGGGAAGGAGCCGGGGAGCTGTTTTTT.